This T cell receptor beta chain stems from a study of T cells in Graves' hyperthyroidism and ophthalmopathy. Across the study: Initial diagnosis, before any treatment, was when peripheral blood was collected.

Using RNA transcripts as the source, TCR beta CDR3 regions were amplified. TCR CDR3 regions were first amplified by RT-PCR with HTBI primers. Each CDR3 protein is one row after TCRdb ran MiXCR on the multiplex PCR reads. The data show 700,000 to 850,000 distinct CDR3 sequences, just over 35% seen once. This clonotype occurred many times. CDR1 is ENHRY and CDR2 is SYGVKD in the germline V gene. The CDR3 runs to 13 residues. V lost 7 bases to trimming and J lost 5 bases, with 11 bases between them. The chain is built from TRBV10-3 and TRBJ2-2; D uncertain. This sequence originates from a woman aged 40 to 49 with Graves' hyperthyroidism. The sequenced sample consisted of blood. As DNA, the CDR3 is TGTGCCATCAAGCAGATTCTTACCGGGGAGCTGTTTTTT. Amino acids: CAIKQILTGELFF.